This entry features one T cell receptor (beta chain) sequence. Its recognized antigen is unknown. No quality values exist for individual bases; no much larger clone is one base distant. From the cysteine up to the phenylalanine, the CDR3 has a length of 14 residues. Just the 42-base CDR3 DNA is kept, in frame starting at base 1. CDR1 and CDR2 are drawn from the germline V gene: SNHLY, FYNNEI. V has 6 bases trimmed and J has 2 bases trimmed; junction bases matching no gene number 3. This entry is derived from a study of blood T cell repertoires in COVID-19 (dated by TCRdb to about 2020). Some background on the complete study: Samples from collaborators originated in the United States, Italy and Spain and spanned both the acute and convalescent phases of COVID-19. The prospective study material was composed of cDNA or gDNA derived from T cells, B-cell-depleted T cells, or PBMCs. Subjects who had been exposed to COVID-19, were actively infected with it, or had recovered from it provided the deeply sampled blood TCRbeta repertoires that made up the dataset. The repertoires were released in a freely available public database intended as a resource for research on the immune response to SARS-CoV-2. The samples were drawn from two sources: the first 160 participants of the ongoing ImmuneRACE study, and approximately 1,300 subjects contributed by 6 global collaborators. Nearly every sample came with metadata listing a de-identified subject ID, COVID-19 status, age in years and sex. Where available, HLA class I and class II types were taken from metadata supplied by the sample provider and were not determined by assay-based typing. Here is what the overall study found, with its caveats: The amount of clinical and demographic metadata varied by source and participant and was provided uncurated.

TCRbeta CDR3 regions were amplified from genomic DNA using the immunoSEQ Assay, a bias-controlled multiplex PCR. The source study handled its data this way. Within the assay, amplification of reference gene primers was used to estimate how many nucleated cells each sample contained. Sequence reads were collapsed and filtered to measure the absolute abundance of every unique TCRbeta CDR3 rearrangement. For each sample, productive Simpson clonality was calculated as the square root of Simpson's diversity index over productive rearrangements. The table was pulled from immuneACCESS by TCRdb, which kept in-frame rearrangements only. Such tables lose some clones; where checked, under half of the loss comes from unresolved V genes, and the rest has no known cause. V, J and clone size reflect that table, while D and trimming were determined from the DNA. Here the sample has a few hundred thousand clones; 65% to 90% occur a single time. Roughly 13% of the sample rests with the top ten.

Collaborating institutions collected whole blood in K2EDTA tubes following their own protocols. For TCRbeta analysis, collaborators shipped samples in one of three forms: frozen whole blood, isolated PBMCs, or DNA extracted from either of those sample types. The sample was peripheral blood. The chain joins TRBV2 to TRBJ2-7, and 11 junction bases match TRBD2. The receptor was isolated from a human donor in a cohort sampled during active COVID-19. The CDR3 sequence is CASRGLADTYEQYF. The DNA sequence is given as TGTGCCAGCAGGGGACTAGCGGATACCTACGAGCAGTACTTC.